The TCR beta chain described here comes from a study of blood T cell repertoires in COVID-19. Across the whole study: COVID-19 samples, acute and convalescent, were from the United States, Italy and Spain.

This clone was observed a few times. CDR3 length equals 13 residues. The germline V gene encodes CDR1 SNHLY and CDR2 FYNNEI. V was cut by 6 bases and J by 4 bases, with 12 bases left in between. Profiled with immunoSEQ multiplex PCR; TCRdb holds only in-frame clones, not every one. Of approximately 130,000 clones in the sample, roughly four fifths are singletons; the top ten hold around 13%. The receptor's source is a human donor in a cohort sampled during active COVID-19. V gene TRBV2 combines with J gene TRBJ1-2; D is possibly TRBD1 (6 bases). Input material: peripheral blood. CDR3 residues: CASRRGQLYGYTF. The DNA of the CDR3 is TGTGCCAGCAGACGGGGACAACTCTATGGCTACACCTTC.